This TCR beta chain derives from a study of T cells after yellow fever vaccination. A few counts support this clonotype. The CDR3 is made up of 17 amino acids. Trimming stripped 4 bases from V and 2 bases from J, with 15 bases between. Germline V gene lookup returns CDR1 SGHTA and CDR2 FQGTGA. TCRdb reanalysed the 5' RACE reads using MiXCR and keeps one entry per CDR3 protein. The profile shows fewer than 150,000 distinct CDR3 sequences, 7.2% of them singletons. The clonotype originates from a man younger than 35 who received the YFV17D yellow fever vaccine. Sequencing was performed on CD4+ T cells sorted from PBMCs, taken roughly 46 days after the first yellow fever vaccination. The chain combines TRBV7-3 with TRBJ2-6; D is undetermined. The CDR3 coding sequence is TGTGCCAGCAGCTCAGCACTCCGATCGACTGGGGCCAACGTCCTGACTTTC. As protein: CASSSALRSTGANVLTF.